A selection of T cell receptor beta chains follows, all from one sample in a study of Ad26.COV2.S vaccination and SARS-CoV-2 variants. TCRdb's copy holds only in-frame clones and misses some; the assay was immunoSEQ multiplex PCR. The sample gives about 260,000 clones, around 88% of which show up once; about 2.8% is in the top ten. This specimen was peripheral blood, taken in a trial of Ad26.COV2.S vaccine versus placebo. These receptors all come from a person between 18 and 60 years old who received the Ad26.COV2.S COVID-19 vaccine or a placebo. The conserved cysteine and the conserved F or W are not part of the CDR3 here.

v_gene | CDR3aa
TRBV6-5 | ASSSREGSDTQY
TRBV30 | AWRTGVSNYGYT
TRBV10-1 | ASSGKRDEVWWGYT
TRBV9 | ASSVAPGGVNEKLF
TRBV5-1 | ASKPGQGDSPLH
TRBV6-6 | AVLQGTGQPQH
TRBV19 | ASSPTDWGQPQH
TRBV4-3 | ASSQDLGQGAGELF
TRBV7-9 | ASSSRTGGAEAF
TRBV18 | ASSPPATGNTGELF
TRBV5-6 | ASSLGTGGHNEQF
TRBV6-5 | ASKVAVYSNQPQH
TRBV5-1 | ASSLSLAGVSYEQY
TRBV6-5 | ASKVGPNSNQPQH
TRBV4-3 | ASSQSDRGYQPQH
TRBV12-3/TRBV12-4 | ASSLVIRDTQY
TRBV7-2 | ASSPHSGNTIY
TRBV29-1 | SVRVQHGDTEAF
TRBV27 | ASSLSQPPGELF
TRBV6-4 | ASSDSLAGVNEQF
TRBV5-5 | ASSLRRSERVVSYNEQF
TRBV14 | ASSQWTGRGSGNTIY
TRBV7-9 | ASSLPLGQGWKETQY
TRBV11-2 | ASRTSGTPTDTQY
TRBV11-1 | ASSYTSEVSTEAF
TRBV4-3 | ASSSHRDWNTEAF
TRBV3-1/TRBV3-2 | ASRGGGLYGYT
TRBV7-2 | ASNWDSRFYGYT
TRBV19 | ASSIAGEQF
TRBV4-2 | ASSPQGGRGNEQF
TRBV18 | ASSPRPPKGNEQF
TRBV3-1/TRBV3-2 | ASSHRDRANSPLH
TRBV18 | ASSGSGMNTEAF
TRBV9 | ASSLGTATNEKLF
TRBV30 | AWSIGQIATNEKLF
TRBV4-2 | ASSQGNNQPQH
TRBV5-1 | ASSITGSNTGELF
TRBV5-6 | ASSLGRGSGQPQH
TRBV10-1 | ATRTVNTEAF
TRBV3-1/TRBV3-2 | ASSPRGGGSAGYT
TRBV10-3 | AISESLNGYT
TRBV6-5 | ASSYRGRNYGYT
TRBV3-1/TRBV3-2 | ASSQKVGGQPQH
TRBV27 | ASSLGTSGSLGTGELF
TRBV19 | ASTKGMAGGNNQPQH
TRBV18 | ASSLDRAGANVLT
TRBV2 | ASSERAGGPSTQY
TRBV5-1 | ASSRDVGETQY
TRBV9 | ASSVSTGGPGTEAF
TRBV7-2 | ASSLVSTGGENIQY